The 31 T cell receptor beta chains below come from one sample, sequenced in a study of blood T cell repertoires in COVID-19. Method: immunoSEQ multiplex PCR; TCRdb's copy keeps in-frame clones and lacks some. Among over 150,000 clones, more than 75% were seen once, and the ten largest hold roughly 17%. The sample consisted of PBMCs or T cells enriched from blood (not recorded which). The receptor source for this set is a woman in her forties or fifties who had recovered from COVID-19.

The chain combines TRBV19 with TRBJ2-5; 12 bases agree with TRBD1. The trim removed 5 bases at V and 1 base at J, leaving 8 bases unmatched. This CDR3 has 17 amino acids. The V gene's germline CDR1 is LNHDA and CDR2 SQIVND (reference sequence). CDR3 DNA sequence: TGTGCCAGTAGTCCGTCGGGGACAGGGGGCTCCCAAGAGACCCAGTACTTC. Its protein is CASSPSGTGGSQETQYF.

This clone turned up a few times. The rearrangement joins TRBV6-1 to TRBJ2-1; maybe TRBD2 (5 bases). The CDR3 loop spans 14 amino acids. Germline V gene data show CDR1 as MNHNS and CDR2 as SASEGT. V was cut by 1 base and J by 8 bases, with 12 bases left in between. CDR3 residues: CASSEGGWGDEQFF. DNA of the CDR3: TGTGCCAGCAGTGAAGGGGGTTGGGGAGATGAGCAGTTCTTC.

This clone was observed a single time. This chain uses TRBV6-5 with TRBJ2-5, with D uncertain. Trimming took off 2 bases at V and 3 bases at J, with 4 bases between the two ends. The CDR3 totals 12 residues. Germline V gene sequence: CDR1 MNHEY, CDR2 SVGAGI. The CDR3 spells CASSYPEETQYF. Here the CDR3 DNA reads TGTGCCAGCAGTTACCCGGAAGAGACCCAGTACTTC.

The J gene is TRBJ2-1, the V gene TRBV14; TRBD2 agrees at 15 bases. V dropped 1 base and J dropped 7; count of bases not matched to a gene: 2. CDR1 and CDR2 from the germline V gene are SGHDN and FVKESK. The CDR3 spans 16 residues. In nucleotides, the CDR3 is TGTGCCAGCAGCCAAGCCGGGACTAGCGGGAGGAATGAGCAGTTCTTC. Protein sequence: CASSQAGTSGRNEQFF.

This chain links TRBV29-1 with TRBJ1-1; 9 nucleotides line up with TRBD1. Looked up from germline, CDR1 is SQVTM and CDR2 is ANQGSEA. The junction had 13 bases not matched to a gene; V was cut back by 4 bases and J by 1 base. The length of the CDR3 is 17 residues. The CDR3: CSVGGQDRGSWNTEAFF. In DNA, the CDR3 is TGCAGCGTTGGTGGGCAGGACAGGGGATCATGGAACACTGAAGCTTTCTTT.

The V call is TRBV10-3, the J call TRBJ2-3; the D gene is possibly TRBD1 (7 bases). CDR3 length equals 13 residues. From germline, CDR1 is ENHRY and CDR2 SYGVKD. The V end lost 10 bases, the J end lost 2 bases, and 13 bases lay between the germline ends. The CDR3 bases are TGTGCCACGTCAGGGGGGCTCACAGATACGCAGTATTTT. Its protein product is CATSGGLTDTQYF.

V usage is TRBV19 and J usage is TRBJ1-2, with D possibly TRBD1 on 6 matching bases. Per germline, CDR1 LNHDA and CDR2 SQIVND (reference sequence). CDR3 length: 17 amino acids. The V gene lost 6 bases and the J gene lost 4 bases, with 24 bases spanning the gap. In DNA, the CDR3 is TGTGCCAGTAGCCCGTCGTTAGGGGGGGCGAAGATCTATGGCTACACCTTC. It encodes CASSPSLGGAKIYGYTF.

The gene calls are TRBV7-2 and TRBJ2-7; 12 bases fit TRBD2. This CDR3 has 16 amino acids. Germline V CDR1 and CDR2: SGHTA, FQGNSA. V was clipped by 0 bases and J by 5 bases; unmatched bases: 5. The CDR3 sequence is CASSLASSGRAHEQYF. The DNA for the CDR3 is TGTGCCAGCAGCTTAGCGTCTAGCGGGAGGGCCCACGAGCAGTACTTC.

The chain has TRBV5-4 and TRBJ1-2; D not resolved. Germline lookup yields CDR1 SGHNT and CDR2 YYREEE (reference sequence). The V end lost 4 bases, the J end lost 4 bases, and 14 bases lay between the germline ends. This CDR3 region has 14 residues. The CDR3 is CASSTLGGSYGYTF. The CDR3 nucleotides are TGTGCCAGCAGCACACTCGGTGGGAGCTATGGCTACACCTTC.

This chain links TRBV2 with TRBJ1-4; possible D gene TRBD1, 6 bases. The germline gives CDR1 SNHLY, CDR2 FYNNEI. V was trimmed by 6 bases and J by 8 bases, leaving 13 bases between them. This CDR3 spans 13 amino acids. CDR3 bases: TGTGCCAGCAGCCGGGGAAGGGGGGAAAAACTGTTTTTT. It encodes CASSRGRGEKLFF.

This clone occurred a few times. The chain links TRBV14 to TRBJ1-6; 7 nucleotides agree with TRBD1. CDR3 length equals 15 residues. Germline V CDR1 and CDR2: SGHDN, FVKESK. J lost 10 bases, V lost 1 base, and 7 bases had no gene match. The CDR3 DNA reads TGTGCCAGCAGCCAAGCGACAGGGCTGGGGTCACCCCTCCACTTT. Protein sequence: CASSQATGLGSPLHF.

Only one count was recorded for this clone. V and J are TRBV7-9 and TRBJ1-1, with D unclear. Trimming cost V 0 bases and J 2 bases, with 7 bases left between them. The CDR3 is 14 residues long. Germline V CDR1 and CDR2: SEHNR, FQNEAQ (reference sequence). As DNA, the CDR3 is TGTGCCAGCAGCTTAGCGGGAGGAAACACTGAAGCTTTCTTT. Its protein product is CASSLAGGNTEAFF.

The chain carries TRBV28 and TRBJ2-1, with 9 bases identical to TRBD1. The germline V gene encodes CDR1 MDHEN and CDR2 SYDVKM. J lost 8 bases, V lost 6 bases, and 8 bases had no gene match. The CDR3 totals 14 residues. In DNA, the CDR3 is TGTGCCAGCAGCTCGGGACAGGGTTGGTATGAGCAGTTCTTC. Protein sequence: CASSSGQGWYEQFF.

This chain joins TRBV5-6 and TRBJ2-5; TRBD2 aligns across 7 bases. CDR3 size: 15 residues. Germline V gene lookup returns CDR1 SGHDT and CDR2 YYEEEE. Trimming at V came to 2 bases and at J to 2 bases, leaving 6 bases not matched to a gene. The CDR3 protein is CASSFLLAVQETQYF. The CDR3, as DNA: TGTGCCAGCAGCTTTCTCCTAGCGGTACAAGAGACCCAGTACTTC.

The CDR3 nucleotides read TGCGCCAGCAGCCCTAGCGGGGGGGCCTTCTCCGCAGATACGCAGTATTTT. This gives the protein CASSPSGGAFSADTQYF. The chain carries TRBV5-1 and TRBJ2-3, with 12 nucleotides matching TRBD2. Germline CDR1 reads SGHRS; CDR2 reads YFSETQ. The V segment lost 4 bases and the J segment 4 bases; nucleotides outside the gene matches: 10. CDR3 length: 17 amino acids.

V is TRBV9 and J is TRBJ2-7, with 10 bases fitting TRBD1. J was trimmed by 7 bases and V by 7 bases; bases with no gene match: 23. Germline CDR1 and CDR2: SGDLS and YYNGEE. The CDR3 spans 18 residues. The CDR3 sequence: CASRLQIARDRGFEEQYF. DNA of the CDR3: TGTGCCAGCCGACTCCAAATTGCCCGGGACAGGGGCTTTGAGGAGCAGTACTTC. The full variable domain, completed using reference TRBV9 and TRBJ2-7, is DSGVTQTPKHLITATGQRVTLRCSPRSGDLSVYWYQQSLDQGLQFLIQYYNGEERAKGNILERFSAQQFPDLHSELNLSSLELGDSALYFCASRLQIARDRGFEEQYFGPGTRLTVT.

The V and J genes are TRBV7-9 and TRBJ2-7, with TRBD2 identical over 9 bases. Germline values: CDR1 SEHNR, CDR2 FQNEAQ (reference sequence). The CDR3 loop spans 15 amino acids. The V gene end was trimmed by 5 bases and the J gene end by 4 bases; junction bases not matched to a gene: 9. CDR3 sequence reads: CASSPKREAAYEQYF. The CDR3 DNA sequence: TGTGCCAGCAGCCCTAAGCGGGAGGCCGCTTACGAGCAGTACTTC.

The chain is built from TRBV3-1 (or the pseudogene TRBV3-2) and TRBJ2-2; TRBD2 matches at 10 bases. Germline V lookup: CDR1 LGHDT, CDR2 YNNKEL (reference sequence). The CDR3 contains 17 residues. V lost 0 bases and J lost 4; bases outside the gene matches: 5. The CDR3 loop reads CASSQEHRLAGTGELFF. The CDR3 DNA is TGTGCCAGCAGCCAAGAGCATCGACTAGCGGGCACCGGGGAGCTGTTTTTT.

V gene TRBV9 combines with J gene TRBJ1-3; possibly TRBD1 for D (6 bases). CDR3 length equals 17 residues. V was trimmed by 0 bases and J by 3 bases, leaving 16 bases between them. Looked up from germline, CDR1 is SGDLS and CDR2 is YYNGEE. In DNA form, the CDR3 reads TGTGCCAGCAGCGTAGCGGGACACGGCTTTAATGGAAACACCATATATTTT. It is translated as CASSVAGHGFNGNTIYF.

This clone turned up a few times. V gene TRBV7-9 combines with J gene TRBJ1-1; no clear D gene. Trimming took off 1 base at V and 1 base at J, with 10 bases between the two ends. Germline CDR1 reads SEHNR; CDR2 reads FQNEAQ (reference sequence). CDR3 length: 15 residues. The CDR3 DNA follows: TGTGCCAGCAGCTTAGAATTGGGCAGGAACACTGAAGCTTTCTTT. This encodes CASSLELGRNTEAFF.

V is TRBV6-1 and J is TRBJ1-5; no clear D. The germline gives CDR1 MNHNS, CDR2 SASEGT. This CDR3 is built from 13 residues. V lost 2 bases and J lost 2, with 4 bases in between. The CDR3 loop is CASSEPGNQPQHF. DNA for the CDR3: TGTGCCAGCAGTGAACCTGGCAATCAGCCCCAGCATTTT.

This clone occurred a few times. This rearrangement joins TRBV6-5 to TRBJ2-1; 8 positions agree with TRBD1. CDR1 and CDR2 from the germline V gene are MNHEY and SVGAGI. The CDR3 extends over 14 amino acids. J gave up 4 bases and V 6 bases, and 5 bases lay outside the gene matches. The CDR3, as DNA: TGTGCCAGCAGAGGGACAGGAGATTACAATGAGCAGTTCTTC. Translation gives CASRGTGDYNEQFF.

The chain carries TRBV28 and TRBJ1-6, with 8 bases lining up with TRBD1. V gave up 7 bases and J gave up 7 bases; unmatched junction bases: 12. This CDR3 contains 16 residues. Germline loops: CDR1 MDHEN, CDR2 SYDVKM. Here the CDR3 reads CASIAGQGAGNSPLHF. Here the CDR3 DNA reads TGTGCCAGCATCGCCGGTCAGGGGGCGGGGAATTCACCCCTCCACTTT.

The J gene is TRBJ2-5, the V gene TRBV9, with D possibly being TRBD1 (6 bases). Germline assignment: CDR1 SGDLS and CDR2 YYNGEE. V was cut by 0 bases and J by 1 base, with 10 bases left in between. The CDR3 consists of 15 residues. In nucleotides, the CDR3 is TGTGCCAGCAGCGTAGGAGGGACATTCCAAGAGACCCAGTACTTC. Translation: CASSVGGTFQETQYF.

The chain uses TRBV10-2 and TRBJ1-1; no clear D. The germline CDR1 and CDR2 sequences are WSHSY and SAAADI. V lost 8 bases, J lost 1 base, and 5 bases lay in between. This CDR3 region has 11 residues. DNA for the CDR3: TGCGCCAGCTCTAGGAACACTGAAGCTTTCTTT. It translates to CASSRNTEAFF.

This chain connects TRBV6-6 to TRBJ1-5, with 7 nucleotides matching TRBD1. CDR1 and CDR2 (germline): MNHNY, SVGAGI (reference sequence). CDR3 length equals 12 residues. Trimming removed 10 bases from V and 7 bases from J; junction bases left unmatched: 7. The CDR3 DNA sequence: TGTGCCACCAAAACAGGGGACCAGCCCCAGCATTTT. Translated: CATKTGDQPQHF.

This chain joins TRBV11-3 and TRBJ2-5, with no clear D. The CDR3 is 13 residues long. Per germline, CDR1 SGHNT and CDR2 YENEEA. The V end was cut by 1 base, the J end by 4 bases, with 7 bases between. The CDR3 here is CASSLGPGETQYF. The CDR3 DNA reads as TGTGCCAGCAGCTTAGGGCCGGGAGAGACCCAGTACTTC.

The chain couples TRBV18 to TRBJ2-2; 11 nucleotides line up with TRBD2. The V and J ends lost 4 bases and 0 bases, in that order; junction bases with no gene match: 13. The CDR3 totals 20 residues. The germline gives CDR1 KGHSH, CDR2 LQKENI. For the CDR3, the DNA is TGTGCCAGCTCACTACTAGCGGGAGCTTCTCAACACGCGAACACCGGGGAGCTGTTTTTT. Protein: CASSLLAGASQHANTGELFF. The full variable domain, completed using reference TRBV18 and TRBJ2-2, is NAGVMQNPRHLVRRRGQEARLRCSPMKGHSHVYWYRQLPEEGLKFMVYLQKENIIDESGMPKERFSAEFPKEGPSILRIQQVVRGDSAAYFCASSLLAGASQHANTGELFFGEGSRLTVL.

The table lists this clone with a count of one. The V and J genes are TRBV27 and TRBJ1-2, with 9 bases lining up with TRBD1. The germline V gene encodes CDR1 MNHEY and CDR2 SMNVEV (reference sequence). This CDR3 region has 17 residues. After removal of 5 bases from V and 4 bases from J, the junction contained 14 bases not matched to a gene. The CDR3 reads CASSPSQGAGSLYGYTF. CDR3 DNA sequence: TGTGCCAGCAGTCCCTCACAGGGGGCGGGAAGTCTCTATGGCTACACCTTC.

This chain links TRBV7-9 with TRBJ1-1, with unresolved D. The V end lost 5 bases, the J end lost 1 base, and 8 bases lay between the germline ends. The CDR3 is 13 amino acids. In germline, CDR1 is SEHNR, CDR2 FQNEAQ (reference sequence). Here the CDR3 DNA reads TGTGCCAGCAGCCCAGAGGGGAACACTGAAGCTTTCTTT. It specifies CASSPEGNTEAFF.

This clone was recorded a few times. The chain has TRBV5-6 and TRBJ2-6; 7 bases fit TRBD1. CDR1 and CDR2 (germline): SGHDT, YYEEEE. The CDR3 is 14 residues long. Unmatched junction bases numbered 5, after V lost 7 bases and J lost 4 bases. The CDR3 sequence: CASQTGAGANVLTF. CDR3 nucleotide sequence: TGTGCCAGCCAAACAGGGGCCGGGGCCAACGTCCTGACTTTC.